The present TCR beta chain was sequenced within a study of shared clonotypes between healthy human individuals. Study overall: CD4 naive cells filled three plates per donor, CD4 memory three, CD8 naive two and CD8 memory one.

All of the donors resided in Nashville, Tennessee, and each was a Caucasian adult. Splitting of CD4+ cells produced CD45RA+ naive and CD45RA-negative memory subsets. The data were produced by immunoSEQ multiplex PCR, yet TCRdb's version contains in-frame clones alone and is incomplete. The repertoire holds some 2,500,000 clones, with 85% to 95% as singletons. Sequencing used naive CD4+ T cells from PBMCs. Subset specified: CD45RA+ positively selected. The receptor comes from a man between 18 and 29 years old in good health. Some clones in this sample may be carry-over from other donors' samples.

CDR3 sequence reads: CASSSLQFTSYNEQFF. The CDR3 coding sequence is TGTGCCAGCAGCTCTTTACAGTTCACGTCCTACAATGAGCAGTTCTTC. The chain employs TRBV7-9 and TRBJ2-1; D not resolved. Germline V CDR1 and CDR2: SEHNR, FQNEAQ (reference sequence). The CDR3 runs 16 residues. V was trimmed by 4 bases and J by 1 base, leaving 14 bases between them.